These 12 T cell receptor beta chains were all obtained from the same sample, sequenced in a study of T cell responses to AZD1222 COVID-19 vaccine. Method: immunoSEQ multiplex PCR; TCRdb's copy keeps in-frame clones and lacks some. The repertoire holds 150,000 or so clones, with roughly 87% as singletons. This material consisted of peripheral blood, taken on day 0 of AZD1222 vaccination. The receptors derive from an adult in good health.

The CDR3: CASSSLRTGYNEQFF. In nucleotides, the CDR3 is TGTGCCAGCAGCTCTCTGCGGACAGGATACAATGAGCAGTTCTTC. The chain has TRBV7-8 and TRBJ2-1, with 7 bases aligning to TRBD1. Germline CDR1 is SGHVS and CDR2 is FQNEAQ. CDR3 length equals 15 residues. J lost 4 bases, V lost 4 bases, and 7 bases had no gene match. Full variable domain (missing parts from reference TRBV7-8 and TRBJ2-1): GAGVSQSPRYKVAKRGQDVALRCDPISGHVSLFWYQQALGQGPEFLTYFQNEAQLDKSGLPSDRFFAERPEGSVSTLKIQRTQQEDSAVYLCASSSLRTGYNEQFFGPGTRLTVL.

V usage is TRBV3-1 (or the pseudogene TRBV3-2) and J usage is TRBJ1-6, with D tentatively TRBD1 (5 bases). Germline V gives CDR1 LGHDT, CDR2 YNNKEL (reference sequence). The CDR3 extends over 18 amino acids. The V end lost 2 bases, the J end lost 11 bases, and 25 bases lay between the germline ends. Here the CDR3 reads CASSQQTRVPGGSPPLHF. CDR3 nucleotide sequence: TGTGCCAGCAGCCAACAGACCAGGGTTCCCGGCGGAAGTCCACCCCTCCACTTT.

CDR3 amino acids: CASSPQAQPTEAFF. DNA of the CDR3: TGTGCCAGCTCACCCCAGGCTCAACCGACTGAAGCTTTCTTT. The chain is built from TRBV18 and TRBJ1-1; D unclear. CDR3 length: 14 amino acids. Per germline, CDR1 KGHSH and CDR2 LQKENI. Trimming removed 3 bases from V and 5 bases from J, with 13 bases in between.

The rearrangement joins TRBV10-1 to TRBJ2-1, with 11 positions matching TRBD2. The CDR3 loop spans 17 amino acids. The germline gives CDR1 WNHNN, CDR2 SYGVQD (reference sequence). With 2 bases clipped from V and 7 bases from J, the junction kept 10 bases outside the gene matches. CDR3 nucleotides: TGCGCCAGCAGTGAGACCTATAGCGGGAGGGCCGGGAATGAGCAGTTCTTC. This sequence encodes CASSETYSGRAGNEQFF.

V gene TRBV24-1 combines with J gene TRBJ1-2; D ambiguous. There are 14 residues in the CDR3. The germline V and J ends were trimmed by 6 bases and 2 bases, with 12 bases remaining between them. Germline V gene lookup returns CDR1 KGHDR and CDR2 SFDVKD. This chain's CDR3 is CATSRSATNYGYTF. The DNA for the CDR3 is TGTGCCACCAGTCGGTCGGCTACCAACTATGGCTACACCTTC.

The chain carries TRBV3-1 (or the pseudogene TRBV3-2) and TRBJ1-2; 7 nucleotides match TRBD1. The length of the CDR3 is 14 residues. The trim removed 1 base at V and 3 bases at J, leaving 2 bases unmatched. Germline V gene lookup returns CDR1 LGHDT and CDR2 YNNKEL (reference sequence). CDR3 protein: CASSQAGQHYGYTF. CDR3 DNA: TGTGCCAGCAGCCAAGCGGGACAGCACTATGGCTACACCTTC.

This chain uses TRBV7-2 with TRBJ2-7, with TRBD1 matching 8 bases. This CDR3 spans 15 amino acids. V lost 3 bases to trimming and J lost 2 bases; unmatched junction nucleotides: 6. Germline loops: CDR1 SGHTA, CDR2 FQGNSA. The CDR3 here is CASSLRTGSTYEQYF. The CDR3 DNA reads as TGTGCCAGCAGCTTGAGGACAGGGTCAACCTACGAGCAGTACTTC.

The rearrangement uses TRBV3-1 (or the pseudogene TRBV3-2) and TRBJ2-3; D ambiguous. V shed 0 bases and J shed 1 base, with 5 bases lying between them. The CDR3 sequence is 14 residues long. CDR1 is LGHDT, CDR2 YNNKEL, per germline (reference sequence). The CDR3 DNA reads TGTGCCAGCAGCCAAGATCACTGCACAGATACGCAGTATTTT. Translated: CASSQDHCTDTQYF.

The rearrangement links TRBV6-2 or TRBV6-3 to TRBJ2-7; unclear D gene. V was trimmed by 2 bases and J by 4 bases, leaving 6 bases between them. The germline V gene encodes CDR1 MNHEY and CDR2 SVGEGT. This CDR3 region has 12 residues. The CDR3: CASSYRLYEQYF. The CDR3 DNA reads TGTGCCAGCAGTTACCGACTTTACGAGCAGTACTTC.

The chain couples TRBV28 to TRBJ2-5, with D unresolved. Germline loops: CDR1 MDHEN, CDR2 SYDVKM. The CDR3 is 12 amino acids. Deletions cut 3 bases from V and 3 bases from J, with 5 bases between. The CDR3 region is CASSLAKETQYF. The CDR3 coding sequence is TGTGCCAGCAGTTTGGCCAAAGAGACCCAGTACTTC.

The genes are TRBV24-1 and TRBJ2-3; D unclear. The CDR3 covers 13 residues. Germline V CDR1 and CDR2: KGHDR, SFDVKD. The V and J ends lost 5 bases and 2 bases respectively, with 7 bases between them. The CDR3 DNA sequence: TGTGCCACCAGTGCCAGAGCCACAGATACGCAGTATTTT. Its translation: CATSARATDTQYF.

The chain uses TRBV29-1 and TRBJ1-1, with D perhaps TRBD1 (5 bases). The V end was cut by 6 bases, the J end by 4 bases, with 12 bases between. The CDR3 is 12 amino acids. Germline CDR1 SQVTM, CDR2 ANQGSEA. CDR3 bases: TGCAGCGTAATCTCAGGGAGCACTGAAGCTTTCTTT. This encodes CSVISGSTEAFF.